Below are 8 T cell receptor beta chains sequenced from a single sample in a study of CD8 T cells in ankylosing spondylitis. TCRdb re-analysed the 5' RACE reads in MiXCR, keeping a single row per CDR3 protein. Of about 250,000 distinct CDR3 sequences in the sample, about 30% were seen once. The sample was blood, either unsorted or a sorted T cell fraction (not recorded which). The receptors originated from a male donor with ankylosing spondylitis or in good health (not recorded which).

In this sample, this clonotype turned up a few times. The chain carries TRBV12-3 or TRBV12-4 and TRBJ2-3; 8 nucleotides match TRBD2. The junction had 9 bases not matched to a gene; V was cut back by 5 bases and J by 2 bases. CDR3 size: 16 residues. The CDR3 DNA reads as TGTGCCAGCAGTCCACTAGCGGAGACGAACACAGATACGCAGTATTTT. Amino acid sequence: CASSPLAETNTDTQYF.

This chain uses TRBV12-3 or TRBV12-4 with TRBJ2-3; D unclear. CDR3 length equals 10 residues. The V and J ends lost 8 bases and 6 bases respectively, with 6 bases between them. The CDR3 bases are TGTGCCAGCGGAGTGGATACGCAGTATTTT. Translating gives CASGVDTQYF.

The chain carries TRBV21-1 and TRBJ2-2; the DNA was not compared with TRBD1, the D call given in the table. TRBV21-1 is reported as a pseudogene. The length of the CDR3 is 15 residues. The CDR3 loop is CASSDRDRDTGELFF. In nucleotides, the CDR3 is TGTGCCAGCAGCGACCGGGACAGGGACACCGGGGAGCTGTTTTTT.

V gene TRBV7-6 combines with J gene TRBJ1-2; D might be TRBD1 (6 bases). In germline, CDR1 is SGHVS, CDR2 FNYEAQ. V lost 1 base and J 7 bases, leaving 16 bases between the germline ends. The CDR3 covers 15 residues. CDR3 residues: CASSLDQSGAGGYTF. The DNA for the CDR3 is TGTGCCAGCAGCTTAGATCAGTCAGGGGCTGGTGGCTACACCTTC.

The chain carries TRBV10-3 and TRBJ2-3; 11 bases line up with TRBD2. The CDR3 totals 15 residues. Germline V lookup: CDR1 ENHRY, CDR2 SYGVKD. Trimming at V came to 8 bases and at J to 4 bases, leaving 8 bases not matched to a gene. DNA for the CDR3: TGTGCCATCGGGCCCCTAGCGGGGGGTTCAGATACGCAGTATTTT. This encodes CAIGPLAGGSDTQYF.

The chain combines TRBV15 with TRBJ2-7; 7 positions match TRBD1. V lost 0 bases, J lost 7 bases, and 6 bases stayed unmatched. The CDR3 is made up of 14 amino acids. Germline V CDR1 and CDR2: LNHNV, YYDKDF (reference sequence). CDR3 in amino acids: CATSRDPTDREQYF. In DNA, the CDR3 is TGTGCCACCAGCAGAGATCCCACGGACAGGGAGCAGTACTTC.

The rearrangement uses TRBV20-1 and TRBJ2-3, with 7 bases lining up with TRBD2. The CDR3 has 15 amino acids. The V gene end was trimmed by 5 bases and the J gene end by 2 bases; junction bases not matched to a gene: 10. The germline CDR1 and CDR2 sequences are DFQATT and SNEGSKA (reference sequence). DNA of the CDR3: TGCAGTGCTTTTGTCGCTAGCGGACACACAGATACGCAGTATTTT. Residues: CSAFVASGHTDTQYF.

This clonotype turned up a few times. This chain connects TRBV20-1 to TRBJ1-5; maybe TRBD1 (6 bases). CDR3 length: 16 amino acids. CDR1 DFQATT and CDR2 SNEGSKA come from the germline V gene (reference sequence). With 5 bases removed from V and 4 bases from J, the gap between germline ends came to 21 bases. CDR3 in DNA: TGCAGTGCTCGGGGGGGCGGTGCCCAAGTGAATCAGCCCCAGCATTTT. Translation gives CSARGGGAQVNQPQHF.